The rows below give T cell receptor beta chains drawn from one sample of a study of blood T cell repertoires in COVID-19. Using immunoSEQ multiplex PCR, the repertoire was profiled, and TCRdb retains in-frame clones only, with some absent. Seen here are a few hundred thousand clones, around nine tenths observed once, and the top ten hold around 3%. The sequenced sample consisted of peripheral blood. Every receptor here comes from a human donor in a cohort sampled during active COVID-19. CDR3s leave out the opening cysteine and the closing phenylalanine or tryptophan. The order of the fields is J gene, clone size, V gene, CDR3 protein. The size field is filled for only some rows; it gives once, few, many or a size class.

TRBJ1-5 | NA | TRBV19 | ASGTGLGVGNQPQH
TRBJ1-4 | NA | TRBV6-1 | ASSEVVQGGEKLF
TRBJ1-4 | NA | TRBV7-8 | ASSRVGGPNEKLF
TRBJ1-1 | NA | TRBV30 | AWRLEGTEAF
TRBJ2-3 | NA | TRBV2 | ASSVDRASTDTQY
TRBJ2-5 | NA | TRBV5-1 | ASSTEGRGRLQETQY
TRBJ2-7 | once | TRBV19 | ASSMTRDRGPLNGNEQY
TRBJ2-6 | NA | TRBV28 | ASSLFSGGLSGANVLT
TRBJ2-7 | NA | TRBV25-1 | ASNLGGTYEQY
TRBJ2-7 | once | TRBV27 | ASSQRWEHHYEQY
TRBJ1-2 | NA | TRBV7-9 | ASEWTVANYGYT
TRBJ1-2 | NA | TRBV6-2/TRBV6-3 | ASSYGGLRTLNGYT
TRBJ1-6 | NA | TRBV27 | ASSADRGRQDNSPLH
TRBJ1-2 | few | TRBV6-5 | ASKTGTNYGYT
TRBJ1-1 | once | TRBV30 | AWGSPVGHSNTEAF
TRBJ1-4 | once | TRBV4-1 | ASSPLGAGTNEKLF
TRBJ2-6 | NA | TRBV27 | ASSTPPGAGANVLT
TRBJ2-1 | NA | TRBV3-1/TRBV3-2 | ASSQILNNEQF
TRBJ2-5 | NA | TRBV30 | AWAHGGKTQY
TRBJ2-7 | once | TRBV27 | ASSSHMGDSQSSYEQY
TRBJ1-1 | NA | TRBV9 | ASSVAGGMRGRNTEAF
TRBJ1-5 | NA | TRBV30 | AWSPGLSSQPQH
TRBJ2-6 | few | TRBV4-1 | ASSQGQGTYSGANVLT
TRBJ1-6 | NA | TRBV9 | ASSFQGQNSPLH
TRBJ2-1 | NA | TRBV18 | ASSPGPNEQF
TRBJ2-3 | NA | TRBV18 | ASSPPLAGPSTDTQY
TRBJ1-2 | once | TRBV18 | ASSPSYGTGENYGYT
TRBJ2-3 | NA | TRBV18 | ASSPEVGRGGSTDTQY
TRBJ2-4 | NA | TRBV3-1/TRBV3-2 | ASSGLAGAKVVKNIQY
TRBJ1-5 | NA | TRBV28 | ASSLSQGVQSNQPQH
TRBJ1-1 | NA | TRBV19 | ASRGQGSEAF
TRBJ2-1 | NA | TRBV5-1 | ASSYRESGINEQF
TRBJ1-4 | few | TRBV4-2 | ASSQDSGQENEKLF
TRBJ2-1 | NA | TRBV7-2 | ASSSLPGTSGFYNEQF
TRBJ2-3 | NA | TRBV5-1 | ASSSRRGWLPDTQY
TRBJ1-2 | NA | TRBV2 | ASSEGGQNYGYT
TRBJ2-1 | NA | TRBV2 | ASSSAYNEQF
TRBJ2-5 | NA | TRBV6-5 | ASSYSSRNQETQY
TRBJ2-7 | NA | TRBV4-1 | ASSQARGSYEQY
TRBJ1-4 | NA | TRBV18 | ASSPGGQGEKLF
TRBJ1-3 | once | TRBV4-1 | ASSQDPGLSGNTIY
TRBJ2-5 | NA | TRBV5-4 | ASSRGDRQETQY
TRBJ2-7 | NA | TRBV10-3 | AISDQTYEQY
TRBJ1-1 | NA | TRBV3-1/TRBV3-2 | ASSQPGRGTEAF
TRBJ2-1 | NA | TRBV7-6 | ASSSAGLVANEQF
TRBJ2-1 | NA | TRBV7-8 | ASSPRTSGGRSSYNEQF
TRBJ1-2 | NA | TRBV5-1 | ASSSDKDYGYT
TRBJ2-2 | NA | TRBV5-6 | ASSLTGGPDGELF
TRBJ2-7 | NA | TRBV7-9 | ASSPGGGGEQY
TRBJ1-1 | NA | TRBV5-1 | ASSLGDRDTEAF
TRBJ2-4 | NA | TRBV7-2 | ASSTVRGTAAKNIQY
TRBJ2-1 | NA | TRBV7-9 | ASSFPWGQGRPNEQF
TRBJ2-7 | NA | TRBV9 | ASSVDGTIIYEQY
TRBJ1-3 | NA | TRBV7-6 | ASSLADREHSGNTIY
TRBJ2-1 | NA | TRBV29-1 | SVRSGSLSYNEQF
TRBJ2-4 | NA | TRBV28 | ASSTGLVQNIQY
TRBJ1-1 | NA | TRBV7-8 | ASSLGGVTEAF
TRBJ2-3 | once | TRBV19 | ASRLAGGTDTQY
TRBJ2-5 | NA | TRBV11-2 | ASSLDGGAFGKTQY
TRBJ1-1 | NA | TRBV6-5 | ASSRQGRDTEAF